The 23 T cell receptor beta chains below come from one sample, sequenced in a study of cytotoxic CD8 clonotypes in ibrutinib-treated CLL. Measured with immunoSEQ multiplex PCR; TCRdb has only the in-frame clones, and not every one. The sample lists about 92,000 clones, around 77% occurring once. This material consisted of PBMCs, taken after 24 months of ibrutinib treatment. These receptors were collected from a human donor with chronic lymphocytic leukemia.

This rearrangement joins TRBV4-1 to TRBJ2-7; possibly TRBD2 for D (6 bases). The CDR3 is 16 amino acids. Trimming shortened V by 3 bases and J by 2 bases, and 17 bases separated the two germline ends. CDR1 and CDR2 from the germline V gene are MGHRA and YSYEKL. CDR3: CASSHTTGSATYEQYF. The CDR3 nucleotides read TGCGCCAGCAGCCACACAACCGGGAGCGCAACCTACGAGCAGTACTTC.

This clone showed up just a few times. The rearrangement links TRBV4-2 to TRBJ2-2; 9 bases map to TRBD2. The V and J ends lost 7 bases and 0 bases, in that order; junction bases with no gene match: 9. The CDR3 has 17 residues. CDR1 and CDR2 from the germline V gene are LGHNA and YNFKEQ. This CDR3 reads CASTFSGGYANTGELFF. DNA for the CDR3: TGTGCCAGCACCTTTAGCGGGGGCTACGCGAACACCGGGGAGCTGTTTTTT.

This clone has only one observation. The J gene is TRBJ1-2, the V gene TRBV5-4, with a tentative D call TRBD1 (5 bases). Trimming stripped 4 bases from V and 2 bases from J, with 15 bases between. The CDR3 is 15 amino acids. Germline assignment: CDR1 SGHNT and CDR2 YYREEE (reference sequence). The CDR3 DNA is TGTGCCAGCAGCCCCGTGGCTTGGGACAACTATGGCTACACCTTC. Translated: CASSPVAWDNYGYTF.

The table lists this clone with a few counts. The CDR3 reads CASSPLSSGANVLTF. The CDR3 nucleotides are TGTGCCAGCAGCCCCCTCTCCTCTGGGGCCAACGTCCTGACTTTC. This chain uses TRBV11-2 with TRBJ2-6; no reliable D call. V lost 5 bases to trimming and J lost 0 bases, with 8 bases between them. Per the germline V gene, CDR1 is SGHAT and CDR2 is FQNNGV. This CDR3 comprises 15 residues.

There are a few counts of this clone. The chain recombines TRBV19 with TRBJ1-2; 7 bases fit TRBD1. Germline V CDR1 and CDR2: LNHDA, SQIVND (reference sequence). This CDR3 has 12 amino acids. The ends lost 7 bases at V and 5 bases at J; junction bases unmatched: 4. CDR3 nucleotides: TGTGCCAGTACCGGACAGGATTATGGCTACACCTTC. Amino acid sequence: CASTGQDYGYTF.

This sequence joins TRBV21-1 and TRBJ1-2; the table's D call, TRBD1, was not checked against the DNA. TRBV21-1 is designated a pseudogene. This CDR3 region has 13 residues. The CDR3 spells CASSKKGANGYTF. CDR3 sequence (DNA): TGTGCCAGCAGCAAGAAGGGGGCGAATGGCTACACCTTC.

The rearrangement links TRBV27 to TRBJ2-5; 9 nucleotides align to TRBD1. CDR1 and CDR2 from the germline V gene are MNHEY and SMNVEV (reference sequence). The CDR3 loop spans 15 amino acids. V shed 5 bases and J 5 bases; nucleotides not matched to a gene: 9. CDR3 DNA: TGTGCCAGCAGTCCGGGGACAGGGAGGGAGGAGACCCAGTACTTC. Translating it yields CASSPGTGREETQYF.

The rearrangement uses TRBV18 and TRBJ2-1; the D is unclear. The V gene lost 4 bases and the J gene lost 9 bases, with 25 bases spanning the gap. Germline lookup yields CDR1 KGHSH and CDR2 LQKENI. The CDR3 spans 17 residues. In nucleotides, the CDR3 is TGTGCCAGCTCACTACGACTGCTTTTTCCGGGCAGCAGTGAGCAGTTCTTC. Its protein is CASSLRLLFPGSSEQFF.

The chain carries TRBV7-8 and TRBJ1-2; D is perhaps TRBD1 (6 bases). Per the germline V gene, CDR1 is SGHVS and CDR2 is FQNEAQ. CDR3 length: 12 residues. Trimming shortened V by 6 bases and J by 7 bases, and 12 bases separated the two germline ends. This CDR3 reads CASRKGQGGYTF. The CDR3 nucleotides are TGTGCCAGCAGAAAGGGACAAGGTGGCTACACCTTC.

The rearrangement joins TRBV15 to TRBJ1-2; D is unclear. Germline CDR1 is LNHNV and CDR2 is YYDKDF (reference sequence). This CDR3 comprises 15 residues. V shed 0 bases and J shed 4 bases, with 12 bases lying between them. The CDR3 bases are TGTGCCACCAGCAGAGATCTCACAGACGCCTATGGCTACACCTTC. Translated, it gives CATSRDLTDAYGYTF.

This clone has only one observation. The chain carries TRBV2 and TRBJ2-7, with unresolved D. The germline V and J ends were trimmed by 6 bases and 4 bases, with 13 bases remaining between them. The CDR3 has 13 amino acids. CDR1 is SNHLY and CDR2 is FYNNEI in the germline V gene. The CDR3 bases are TGTGCCAGCAGGGACGACGGTCCGTACGAGCAGTACTTC. The encoded protein is CASRDDGPYEQYF.

This clone showed up just a few times. CDR3 amino acids: CASSVTGFISPLHF. As DNA, the CDR3 is TGTGCCAGCAGTGTGACAGGGTTCATTTCACCCCTCCACTTT. V usage is TRBV2 and J usage is TRBJ1-6, with 7 positions matching TRBD1. Germline lookup yields CDR1 SNHLY and CDR2 FYNNEI. The CDR3 runs to 14 residues. The J segment lost 9 bases and the V segment lost 4 bases, leaving 6 bases of the junction unmatched.

This clone was seen a few times. The chain joins TRBV7-9 to TRBJ1-4; tentative D call: TRBD1 (6 bases). Per the germline V gene, CDR1 is SEHNR and CDR2 is FQNEAQ (reference sequence). The CDR3 sequence is 15 residues long. Trimming shortened V by 5 bases and J by 2 bases, and 12 bases separated the two germline ends. The DNA of the CDR3 is TGTGCCAGCAGCCCCCAGGGGCTCACTAATGAAAAACTGTTTTTT. Protein product: CASSPQGLTNEKLFF. The variable domain in full, completed from reference TRBV7-9 and TRBJ1-4, reads DTGVSQNPRHKITKRGQNVTFRCDPISEHNRLYWYRQTLGQGPEFLTYFQNEAQLEKSRLLSDRFSAERPKGSFSTLEIQRTEQGDSAMYLCASSPQGLTNEKLFFGSGTQLSVL.

The chain is built from TRBV7-3 and TRBJ1-2; tentatively, D is TRBD1 (5 bases). Germline V gene data show CDR1 as SGHTA and CDR2 as FQGTGA. V lost 0 bases and J 8 bases, leaving 13 bases between the germline ends. CDR3 length equals 14 residues. The CDR3 sequence is CASSLTEGREGYTF. In DNA form, the CDR3 reads TGTGCCAGCAGCTTAACAGAGGGGCGGGAAGGCTACACCTTC.

The V call is TRBV19, the J call TRBJ2-7, with D possibly TRBD2 on 6 matching bases. The V end was cut by 7 bases, the J end by 4 bases, with 17 bases between. Germline CDR1 is LNHDA and CDR2 is SQIVND (reference sequence). The CDR3 is 14 amino acids. CDR3 in DNA: TGTGCCAGTAAGGCAGGAGGGGTTGTTTACGAGCAGTACTTC. Translated: CASKAGGVVYEQYF.

This clone appeared a single time. The genes are TRBV28 and TRBJ1-1, with 7 bases lining up with TRBD1. From germline, CDR1 is MDHEN and CDR2 SYDVKM. With 6 bases clipped from V and 0 bases from J, the junction kept 7 bases outside the gene matches. This CDR3 has 15 amino acids. The CDR3 is CASSGTVRMNTEAFF. CDR3 nucleotide sequence: TGTGCCAGCAGCGGGACAGTCCGAATGAACACTGAAGCTTTCTTT.

The chain uses TRBV9 and TRBJ2-5; the D is unclear. The germline V and J ends were trimmed by 7 bases and 4 bases, with 2 bases remaining between them. This CDR3 is built from 9 residues. Germline V CDR1 and CDR2: SGDLS, YYNGEE. CDR3 region: CASGETQYF. In DNA, the CDR3 is TGTGCCAGCGGAGAGACCCAGTACTTC.

V usage is TRBV7-2 and J usage is TRBJ1-5; 8 positions match TRBD1. The germline V gene has CDR1 SGHTA and CDR2 FQGNSA. V lost 3 bases, J lost 4 bases, and 5 bases stayed unmatched. There are 15 residues in the CDR3. DNA of the CDR3: TGTGCCAGCAGCTTGCAGCAGGGGGCGAATCAGCCCCAGCATTTT. It codes for CASSLQQGANQPQHF.

V gene TRBV18 combines with J gene TRBJ2-1; 8 bases are shared with TRBD1. Unmatched junction bases numbered 8, after V lost 4 bases and J lost 9 bases. This CDR3 region has 14 residues. The germline V gene encodes CDR1 KGHSH and CDR2 LQKENI. This chain's CDR3 is CASSQSGQGGEQFF. In nucleotides, the CDR3 is TGTGCCAGCTCACAAAGCGGACAGGGTGGTGAGCAGTTCTTC.

The V and J genes are TRBV6-1 and TRBJ2-7, with D perhaps matching TRBD2 (5 bases). Germline CDR1 and CDR2: MNHNS and SASEGT. V lost 8 bases and J lost 2, with 13 bases in between. CDR3 length equals 13 residues. Written as DNA, the CDR3 is TGTGCCAGCGGTGGGCAACTAGCCTACGAGCAGTACTTC. It codes for CASGGQLAYEQYF.

This chain links TRBV4-1 with TRBJ1-5; D remains unclear. This CDR3 region has 15 residues. V lost 1 base and J 1 base, leaving 8 bases between the germline ends. CDR1 and CDR2 (germline): MGHRA, YSYEKL. DNA for the CDR3: TGCGCCAGCAGCCAAGGAGACCGGAGCAATCAGCCCCAGCATTTT. Residues: CASSQGDRSNQPQHF.

This clone appeared once. The chain joins TRBV28 to TRBJ2-3, with TRBD1 as a possible D gene (5 bases). There are 13 residues in the CDR3. V was cut by 11 bases and J by 2 bases, with 14 bases left in between. Germline values: CDR1 MDHEN, CDR2 SYDVKM. CDR3 loop: CAGGQTYTDTQYF. The CDR3 nucleotides are TGTGCCGGCGGACAAACCTACACAGATACGCAGTATTTT.

Remarks on this clone: The sample has other DNA sequences that encode this CDR3 too. The rearrangement uses TRBV28 and TRBJ2-7; 9 bases line up with TRBD1. This CDR3 is built from 15 residues. The germline V gene encodes CDR1 MDHEN and CDR2 SYDVKM. V was clipped by 5 bases and J by 0 bases; unmatched bases: 5. DNA for the CDR3: TGTGCCAGCAGTCAACCGGGACAGGGCTCCTACGAGCAGTACTTC. It is translated as CASSQPGQGSYEQYF.